This note documents a single T cell receptor beta chain sequence. The source of the sample is a study of T cells in tumors after PD-1 blockade. Using immunoSEQ multiplex PCR, the repertoire was profiled, and TCRdb retains in-frame clones only, with some absent. The sample records just under 65,000 clones, approximately 74% being singletons. Tumor or blood genomic DNA was sequenced, with inputs of roughly 616 ng to 6,004 ng. This receptor was identified in a human donor with basal cell carcinoma. This specimen was PBMCs, taken after anti-PD-1 treatment.

CDR3 in amino acids: CASSIGTGTSQETQYF. CDR3 sequence (DNA): TGTGCCAGCAGCATAGGGACAGGGACCTCCCAAGAGACCCAGTACTTC. The chain is built from TRBV5-4 and TRBJ2-5; 9 nucleotides agree with TRBD1. The trim removed 4 bases at V and 1 base at J, leaving 8 bases unmatched. From germline, CDR1 is SGHNT and CDR2 YYREEE (reference sequence). This CDR3 spans 16 amino acids.